The present T cell receptor (beta chain) was sequenced within a study of cytomegalovirus exposure and HLA in healthy donors. Background on the study: Earlier sequencing of about 200 million T cells yielded around 100 million unique TCR beta sequences. Study findings and constraints: The classifier was said to identify cytomegalovirus status with high specificity and sensitivity.

A remark on this clone: Its antigen is unidentified.

In the PCR, 60 Vbeta and 13 Jbeta primers were used. The protocol was immunoSEQ multiplex PCR, while the TCRdb copy is restricted to in-frame clones and leaves out a portion. The sample holds some 200,000 clones, roughly 80% seen once. There are 15 residues in the CDR3. Germline CDR1 MNHNS, CDR2 SASEGT. V was shortened by 4 bases and J by 1 base, with 13 bases between the two germline ends. What was sequenced was PBMCs. The chain links TRBV6-1 to TRBJ1-1, with D perhaps matching TRBD1 (5 bases). The sequence was obtained from a female donor in good health and CMV-seronegative. The CDR3 DNA follows: TGTGCCAGCAGTGGAGGAGGGGTTGGGAACACTGAAGCTTTCTTT. Translating it yields CASSGGGVGNTEAFF.